The 2 T cell receptor beta chains listed next were all sequenced from one sample in a study of CD8+ T cells in alopecia areata (dated by TCRdb to between 2017 and 2018). Cells from mouse cutaneous lymph nodes were pooled, stained for CD4, CD8alpha, NKG2D, NKG2ACE and other markers, and then sorted on a BD Influx. The receptor library was made with the immunoSEQ multiplex PCR assay. RNA was extracted from all samples and reverse transcribed into cDNA, which served as template for TCR sequencing. Sourced from immuneACCESS, this table was stored by TCRdb with only in-frame sequences that have V and J called. A share of the clones is absent; for the studies checked, an unresolved V gene accounts for under half, and the remainder has no known explanation. This sample shows approximately 280,000 clones, and none of them turns up only once. The top ten clones comprise 1.2% of the sample. Sequencing input: CD4+ T cells sorted from a lymph node. These receptor sequences come from a C3H/HeJ mouse with alopecia areata. Mice of this strain carry the MHC haplotype H2-k.

There are a few counts of this clone. Gene names follow the mouse nomenclature. The sequenced fragment ends 4 residues before the CDR3 boundary, so the rest is inferred from the germline J gene. The same CDR3 also results from other DNA sequences found in this sample. This sequence joins TRBV31 and TRBJ1-2; D not resolved. Germline V gives CDR1 GKSSPN, CDR2 SITVG. This CDR3 comprises 10 residues. The CDR3 DNA, read in part, is TGTGCCTGGAGTCTGGGC. Protein product: CAWSLG. The full CDR3 sequence reads CAWSLGDYTF. The variable domain in full, with the rest retrieved from reference TRBV31 and TRBJ1-2, is AQTIHQWPVAEIKAVGSPLSLGCTIKGKSSPNLYWYWQATGGTLQQLFYSITVGQVESVVQLNLSASRPKDDQFILSTEKLLLSHSGFYLCAWSLGDYTFGSGTRLLVI.

This clone was seen a few times. Mouse gene names and germline throughout. Coverage ceases 4 residues before the CDR3 finishes, and the germline J gene fills in the end. The rearrangement joins TRBV5 to TRBJ2-5, with 10 nucleotides matching TRBD2. Unmatched junction bases numbered 6, after V lost 0 bases and J lost 0 bases. The germline V gene has CDR1 LGHNA and CDR2 YNLKQL (reference sequence). This CDR3 comprises 18 residues. The CDR3 bases that were read are TGTGCCAGCAGCCAAGACCTGGGGGGGCACCAAAACCAAGAC. It is translated as CASSQDLGGHQNQD. The full CDR3 reads CASSQDLGGHQNQDTQYF.